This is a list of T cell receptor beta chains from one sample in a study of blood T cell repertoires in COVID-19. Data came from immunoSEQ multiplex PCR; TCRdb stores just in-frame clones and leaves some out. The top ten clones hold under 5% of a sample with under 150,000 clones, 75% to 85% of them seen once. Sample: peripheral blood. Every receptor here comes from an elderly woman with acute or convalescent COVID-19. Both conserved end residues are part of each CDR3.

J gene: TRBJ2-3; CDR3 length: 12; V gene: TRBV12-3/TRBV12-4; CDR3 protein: CASSGVTDTQYF
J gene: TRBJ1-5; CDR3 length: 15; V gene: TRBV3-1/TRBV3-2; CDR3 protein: CASSRRQGSDQPQHF
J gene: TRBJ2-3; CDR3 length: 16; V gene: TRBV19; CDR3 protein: CASRGLATPSTDTQYF
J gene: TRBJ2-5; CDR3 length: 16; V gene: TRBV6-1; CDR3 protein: CASSAIGQGALETQYF
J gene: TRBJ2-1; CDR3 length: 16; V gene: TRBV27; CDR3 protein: CASSRFGGGPYNEQFF
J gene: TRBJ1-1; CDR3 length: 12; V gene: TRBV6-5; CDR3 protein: CASSYRQGLAFF
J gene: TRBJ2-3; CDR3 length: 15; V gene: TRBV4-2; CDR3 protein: CASSQDNSRTDTQYF
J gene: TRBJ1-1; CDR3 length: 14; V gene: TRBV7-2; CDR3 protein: CASSTRQGLTEAFF
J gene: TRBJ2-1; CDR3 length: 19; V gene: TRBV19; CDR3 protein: CASSIGQGSVGVRLIGQFF
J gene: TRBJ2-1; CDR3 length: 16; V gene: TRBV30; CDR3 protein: CAWSVERGKGDNEQFF
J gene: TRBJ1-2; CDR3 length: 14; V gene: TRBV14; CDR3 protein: CASSSIRTGYGYTF
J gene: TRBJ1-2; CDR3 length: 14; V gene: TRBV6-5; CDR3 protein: CASSNQGQYYGYTF
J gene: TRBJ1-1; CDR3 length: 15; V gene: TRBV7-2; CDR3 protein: CASSLMGQSNTEAFF
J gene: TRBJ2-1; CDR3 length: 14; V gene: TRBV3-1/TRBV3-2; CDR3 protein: CASSRGRAYNEQFF
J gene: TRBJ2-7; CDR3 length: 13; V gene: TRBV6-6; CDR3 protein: CASSWRDLHEQYF
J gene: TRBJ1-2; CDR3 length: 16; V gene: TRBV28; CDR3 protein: CASKSVGQGINYGYTF
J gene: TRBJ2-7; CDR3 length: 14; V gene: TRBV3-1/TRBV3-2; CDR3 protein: CASTRGGAPGEQYF
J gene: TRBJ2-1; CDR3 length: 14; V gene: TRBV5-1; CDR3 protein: CASSLDRGVNEQFF
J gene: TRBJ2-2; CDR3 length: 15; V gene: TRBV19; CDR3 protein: CASRTAAFRTGELFF
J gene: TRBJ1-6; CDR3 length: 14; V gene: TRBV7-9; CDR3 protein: CASRSDRDPPPLHF
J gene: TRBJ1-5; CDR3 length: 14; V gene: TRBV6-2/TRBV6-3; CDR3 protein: CASRYGGANQPQHF
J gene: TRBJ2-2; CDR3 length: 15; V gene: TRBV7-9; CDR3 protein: CASSNRTGVTGELFF
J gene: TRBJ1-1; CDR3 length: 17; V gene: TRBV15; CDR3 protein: CATSRDLSQGGNTEAFF
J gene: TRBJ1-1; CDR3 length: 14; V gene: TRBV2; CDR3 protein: CASREGRMNTEAFF
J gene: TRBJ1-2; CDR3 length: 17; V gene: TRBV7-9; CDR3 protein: CASSQAGTGRTNYGYTF
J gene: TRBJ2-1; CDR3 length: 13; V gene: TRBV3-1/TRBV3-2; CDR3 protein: CASQAPTYNEQFF
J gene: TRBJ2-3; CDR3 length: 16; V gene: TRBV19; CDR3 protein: CASSTPDRGPGDTQYF
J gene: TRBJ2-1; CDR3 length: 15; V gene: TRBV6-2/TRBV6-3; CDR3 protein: CASSYPQGTYNEQFF
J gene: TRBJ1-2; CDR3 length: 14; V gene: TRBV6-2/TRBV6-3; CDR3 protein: CASSPLTANYGYTF
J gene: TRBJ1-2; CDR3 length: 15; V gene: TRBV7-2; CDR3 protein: CASSPSGQGTYGYTF
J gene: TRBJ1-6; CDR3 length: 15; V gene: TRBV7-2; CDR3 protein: CASTLGQGDNSPLHF
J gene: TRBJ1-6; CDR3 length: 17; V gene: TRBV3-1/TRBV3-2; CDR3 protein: CASSQDGAGGHNSPLHF
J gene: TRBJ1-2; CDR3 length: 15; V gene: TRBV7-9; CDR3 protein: CASSRGGGLDYGYTF
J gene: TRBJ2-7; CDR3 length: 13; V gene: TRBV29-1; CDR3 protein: CSVDPGTGDEQYF
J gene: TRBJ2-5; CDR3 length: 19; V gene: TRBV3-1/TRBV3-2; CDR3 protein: CASSQDLGRGSEYQETQYF
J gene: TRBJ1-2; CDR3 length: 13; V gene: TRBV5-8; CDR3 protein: CASFGLPGYGYTF
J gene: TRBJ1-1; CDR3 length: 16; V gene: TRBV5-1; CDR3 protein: CASSSGTGVMNTEAFF
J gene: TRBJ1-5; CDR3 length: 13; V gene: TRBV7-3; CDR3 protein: CASSPGAGEPQHF
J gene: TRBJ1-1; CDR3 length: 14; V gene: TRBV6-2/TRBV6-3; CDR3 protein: CASSYSMADTEAFF
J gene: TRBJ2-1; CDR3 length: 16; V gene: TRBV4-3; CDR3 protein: CASSQGLAGAYNEQFF
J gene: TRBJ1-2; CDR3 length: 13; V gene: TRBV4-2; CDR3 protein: CASSQGRDYGYTF
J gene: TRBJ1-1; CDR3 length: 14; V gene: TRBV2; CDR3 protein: CASSLQPPNTEAFF
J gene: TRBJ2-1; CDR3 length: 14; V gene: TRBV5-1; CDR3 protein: CASSLVGTNNEQFF
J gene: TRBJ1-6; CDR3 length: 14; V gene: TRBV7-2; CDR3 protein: CASSLVRVESPLHF
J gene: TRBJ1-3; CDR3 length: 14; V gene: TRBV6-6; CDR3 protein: CASRSESSGNTIYF
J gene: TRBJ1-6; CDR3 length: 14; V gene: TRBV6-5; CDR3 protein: CASKVGQTNSPLHF